This is a list of T cell receptor beta chains from one sample in a study of response to subunit inactivated influenza vaccine. TCRdb ran MiXCR on the RT-PCR reads and lists one entry per CDR3 protein. The table includes roughly 780,000 distinct CDR3 sequences, around 18% detected once. This material consisted of PBMCs from blood, taken 5 days after vaccination. These receptors originate from a man aged 45-65 years who received an inactivated influenza vaccine. Each CDR3 is given with its conserved first and last residue. The order of the fields is V gene, D gene, CDR3 protein. A D gene is named only where the DNA matches it firmly.

V gene: TRBV28
D gene: TRBD2
CDR3 protein: CASSQTGLAGELHRNTQYF

V gene: TRBV24-1
D gene: .
CDR3 protein: CATSDRSGTPEETYEQYF

V gene: TRBV20-1
D gene: TRBD2
CDR3 protein: CSARDHQRLAGLSSVYNEQFF

V gene: TRBV6-1
D gene: TRBD1
CDR3 protein: CASSPTGKVETQYF

V gene: TRBV20-1
D gene: .
CDR3 protein: CSADSTTQVPTDTQYF

V gene: TRBV7-2
D gene: .
CDR3 protein: CASSRSGSRVINEQFF

V gene: TRBV29-1
D gene: .
CDR3 protein: CSVFTVNTEAFF

V gene: TRBV10-3
D gene: .
CDR3 protein: CAISEQGVKYGYTF

V gene: TRBV20-1
D gene: .
CDR3 protein: CSAARTPNAYEQYF

V gene: TRBV4-3
D gene: .
CDR3 protein: CASSQAMTASSYEQYF

V gene: TRBV12-3/TRBV12-4
D gene: .
CDR3 protein: CASSLDSREQFF

V gene: TRBV12-3/TRBV12-4
D gene: TRBD1
CDR3 protein: CASSHPGQVPHYGYTF

V gene: TRBV6-1
D gene: .
CDR3 protein: CAVGTPPDPTDTQYF

V gene: TRBV6-5
D gene: .
CDR3 protein: CASSYITGWDTEAFF

V gene: TRBV6-2/TRBV6-3
D gene: .
CDR3 protein: CASSPRAGVSYTQYF

V gene: TRBV7-3
D gene: .
CDR3 protein: CASSLGGGLYNEQFF

V gene: TRBV5-1
D gene: TRBD1
CDR3 protein: CASSTATDRTYEQYF

V gene: TRBV6-5
D gene: .
CDR3 protein: CASSNNPPGGTYNEQFF

V gene: TRBV12-3/TRBV12-4
D gene: .
CDR3 protein: CASSFRDSQFF

V gene: TRBV12-3/TRBV12-4
D gene: TRBD2
CDR3 protein: CASSLPGLVQQFF

V gene: TRBV6-1
D gene: TRBD1
CDR3 protein: CASRSLTGYGYTF

V gene: TRBV7-2
D gene: .
CDR3 protein: CASSLALGTYEQYF

V gene: TRBV6-1
D gene: TRBD2
CDR3 protein: CASSSGRGSSYNEQFF

V gene: TRBV11-2
D gene: .
CDR3 protein: CASSTGTPNEQFF

V gene: TRBV7-2
D gene: .
CDR3 protein: CASNPKLANYEQYF

V gene: TRBV24-1
D gene: TRBD1
CDR3 protein: CATSVGQGQETQYF

V gene: TRBV7-9
D gene: .
CDR3 protein: CASSLMSRRTDTQYF

V gene: TRBV5-1
D gene: TRBD1
CDR3 protein: CASSISGQGANEQYF

V gene: TRBV12-3/TRBV12-4
D gene: .
CDR3 protein: CASSLNRASGEQYF

V gene: TRBV7-9
D gene: TRBD2
CDR3 protein: CASSPRTSIYEQFF

V gene: TRBV5-1
D gene: .
CDR3 protein: CASSLAGPETGELFF

V gene: TRBV4-3
D gene: .
CDR3 protein: CASSQEASVRETQYF

V gene: TRBV20-1
D gene: .
CDR3 protein: CSARPPNNSPLHF

V gene: TRBV20-1
D gene: .
CDR3 protein: CSAIQGSSNQPQHF

V gene: TRBV10-3
D gene: .
CDR3 protein: CAISESFQGAKNIQYF

V gene: TRBV12-3/TRBV12-4
D gene: .
CDR3 protein: CASTSSGGTDTQYF

V gene: TRBV4-1
D gene: TRBD2
CDR3 protein: CASSHLIAGDRGSAGELFF

V gene: TRBV20-1
D gene: TRBD2
CDR3 protein: CSARIAGGTTDTQYF

V gene: TRBV4-2
D gene: TRBD1
CDR3 protein: CASSQEVLGGLSNTDTQYF

V gene: TRBV9
D gene: .
CDR3 protein: CASSVGRTSNTGELFF

V gene: TRBV28
D gene: .
CDR3 protein: CASSLSQGQYEQYF

V gene: TRBV7-2
D gene: .
CDR3 protein: CASSLASGAGTEAFF

V gene: TRBV28
D gene: .
CDR3 protein: CASSLGGTVSDTQYF

V gene: TRBV7-2
D gene: .
CDR3 protein: CASSFTRGETQYF

V gene: TRBV4-3
D gene: .
CDR3 protein: CASSLGRANEQFF

V gene: TRBV4-1
D gene: TRBD1
CDR3 protein: CASSLYNSDRNRMYEQFF